The 18 T cell receptor beta chains below were found in one sample sequenced in a study of neurological immune-mediated disorders. TCRdb reanalysed the 5' RACE reads using MiXCR and keeps one entry per CDR3 protein. The table has around 94,000 distinct CDR3 sequences, roughly 4% seen once; the top ten hold roughly 6%. The specimen was PBMCs. These receptors originate from a woman aged 18-30 years with multiple sclerosis.

The V call is TRBV12-3 or TRBV12-4, the J call TRBJ2-3; the D call may be TRBD1 or TRBD2 (5 bases each). Between the trimmed V and J ends, which lost 10 bases and 1 base, there was a span of 15 bases. The CDR3 is 14 residues long. CDR3 sequence: CATTRGVGTDTQYF. The DNA of the CDR3 is TGTGCCACAACAAGGGGAGTGGGCACAGATACGCAGTATTTT.

This clonotype was seen repeatedly, ten times or more. J is TRBJ1-5 and V is TRBV5-6; possibly TRBD1 for D (5 bases). Germline CDR1 SGHDT, CDR2 YYEEEE. Trimming removed 5 bases from V and 1 base from J, with 16 bases in between. This CDR3 contains 16 residues. CDR3 loop: CASSFYRRTSNQPQHF. CDR3 nucleotide sequence: TGTGCCAGCAGTTTTTACAGGCGTACGAGCAATCAGCCCCAGCATTTT.

This clonotype was seen many times. The V gene is TRBV20-1, the J gene TRBJ1-1, with 7 bases matching TRBD1. The CDR3 runs 12 residues. The V gene's germline CDR1 is DFQATT and CDR2 SNEGSKA (reference sequence). CDR3 nucleotide sequence: TGCAGAGCAACAGGGGCCAACACTGAAGCTTTCTTT. Protein: CRATGANTEAFF.

This clonotype appeared many times. The chain combines TRBV18 with TRBJ2-4; D ambiguous. There are 14 residues in the CDR3. The V end was cut by 2 bases, the J end by 5 bases, with 10 bases between. Germline V lookup: CDR1 KGHSH, CDR2 LQKENI. This CDR3 reads CASSPSVFQNIQYF. The CDR3, as DNA: TGTGCCAGCTCACCATCAGTTTTCCAAAACATTCAGTACTTC.

This clonotype was counted at least ten times. The V gene is TRBV12-3 or TRBV12-4, the J gene TRBJ2-3; no clear D. The V end lost 5 bases, the J end lost 6 bases, and 12 bases lay between the germline ends. The CDR3 contains 13 residues. The CDR3 sequence is CASSRTGGDTQYF. Here the CDR3 DNA reads TGTGCCAGCAGTCGGACGGGCGGTGATACGCAGTATTTT.

The sample holds a few counts of this clonotype. The V gene is TRBV30, the J gene TRBJ2-7; D might be TRBD2 (5 bases). The CDR3 consists of 12 residues. Looked up from germline, CDR1 is GTSNPN and CDR2 is SVGIG (reference sequence). V lost 3 bases to trimming and J lost 2 bases, with 8 bases between them. CDR3 amino acids: CAWRRATYEQYF. The CDR3 bases are TGTGCCTGGAGGAGGGCCACCTACGAGCAGTACTTC.

This clonotype has at least ten counts. This sequence joins TRBV10-3 and TRBJ2-1, with D uncertain. CDR1 and CDR2 from the germline V gene are ENHRY and SYGVKD. The V gene lost 5 bases and the J gene lost 0 bases, with 11 bases spanning the gap. The CDR3 length is 15 residues. CDR3 amino acids: CAISPNNGSYNEQFF. CDR3 in DNA: TGTGCCATCAGTCCCAACAATGGCTCCTACAATGAGCAGTTCTTC.

At least ten counts were recorded for this clonotype. V is TRBV5-4 and J is TRBJ1-2, with TRBD1 as a possible D gene (5 bases). Germline V gene data show CDR1 as SGHNT and CDR2 as YYREEE (reference sequence). The CDR3 is 17 amino acids. V lost 2 bases, J lost 0 bases, and 17 bases lay in between. CDR3: CASSFPTAITSNYGYTF. DNA of the CDR3: TGTGCCAGCAGCTTCCCGACAGCGATAACTTCTAACTATGGCTACACCTTC. The full variable domain, its missing parts supplied by reference TRBV5-4 and TRBJ1-2, is ETGVTQSPTHLIKTRGQQVTLRCSSQSGHNTVSWYQQALGQGPQFIFQYYREEENGRGNFPPRFSGLQFPNYSSELNVNALELDDSALYLCASSFPTAITSNYGYTFGSGTRLTVV.

This clonotype was counted ten times or more. The chain has TRBV20-1 and TRBJ2-3; D might be TRBD1 (6 bases). There are 16 residues in the CDR3. Germline V CDR1 and CDR2: DFQATT, SNEGSKA (reference sequence). Trimming took 6 bases from V and 1 from J, leaving 20 bases between them. CDR3 sequence reads: CSATKTGVARTDTQYF. CDR3 DNA: TGCAGTGCAACGAAGACAGGCGTCGCCCGCACAGATACGCAGTATTTT.

This clonotype occurred many times. This sequence joins TRBV6-5 and TRBJ1-1, with D possibly being TRBD1 (5 bases). Germline CDR1 MNHEY, CDR2 SVGAGI. The CDR3 totals 14 residues. The V end was cut by 4 bases, the J end by 3 bases, with 12 bases between. CDR3 residues: CASSSDTGYTEAFF. Written as DNA, the CDR3 is TGTGCCAGCAGTTCAGATACAGGATACACTGAAGCTTTCTTT.

This clonotype was counted at least ten times. The rearrangement links TRBV12-3 or TRBV12-4 to TRBJ2-6; no clear D. V dropped 0 bases and J dropped 3 bases, with 3 bases sitting between them. The length of the CDR3 is 14 residues. Written as DNA, the CDR3 is TGTGCCAGCAGTTTAGCTGGTGGGGCCAACGTCCTGACTTTC. Its protein is CASSLAGGANVLTF.

Comments on this clonotype: It may be a read error: a sequence one base away is much more abundant. This chain uses TRBV3-1 with TRBJ1-2; tentatively, D is TRBD1 (5 bases). This CDR3 spans 13 amino acids. Germline V lookup: CDR1 LGHDT, CDR2 YNNKEL (reference sequence). CDR3 nucleotides: TGTGCCAGCATCCAAGAAGGGGTTGCTGGCTACACCTTC. Translated: CASIQEGVAGYTF.

This clonotype was picked up many times. V and J are TRBV7-2 and TRBJ1-5; TRBD1 agrees at 7 bases. This CDR3 contains 14 residues. V lost 5 bases and J lost 7; bases outside the gene matches: 8. Germline CDR1 is SGHTA and CDR2 is FQGNSA. The CDR3 loop is CASSPKTGVQPQHF. The CDR3 DNA reads as TGTGCCAGCAGCCCGAAAACAGGGGTGCAGCCCCAGCATTTT.

This clonotype was recorded many times. The chain is built from TRBV5-1 and TRBJ2-7; D may be TRBD1 (6 bases). V lost 4 bases and J lost 0, with 11 bases in between. The CDR3 has 14 amino acids. Germline V gene data show CDR1 as SGHRS and CDR2 as YFSETQ. In DNA, the CDR3 is TGCGCCAGCAGCGGGGACACTAGCTCCTACGAGCAGTACTTC. Protein: CASSGDTSSYEQYF.

This clonotype was observed at least ten times. This chain joins TRBV20-1 and TRBJ1-1, with D unclear. V dropped 2 bases and J dropped 6 bases, with 7 bases sitting between them. Germline CDR1 is DFQATT and CDR2 is SNEGSKA (reference sequence). The CDR3 consists of 11 residues. This CDR3 reads CSARYNAEAFF. CDR3 coding DNA: TGCAGTGCTAGATATAACGCTGAAGCTTTCTTT.

Ten or more counts support this clonotype. V and J are TRBV7-2 and TRBJ2-1; 11 bases line up with TRBD2. CDR3 length: 17 residues. The V gene end was trimmed by 1 base and the J gene end by 7 bases; junction bases not matched to a gene: 9. Germline lookup yields CDR1 SGHTA and CDR2 FQGNSA. The CDR3 spells CASSLELAGGPLNEQFF. In DNA, the CDR3 is TGTGCCAGCAGCTTAGAGTTAGCGGGGGGGCCGCTTAATGAGCAGTTCTTC.

This clonotype was recorded at least ten times. The rearrangement joins TRBV20-1 to TRBJ2-1; the D is unclear. Germline V gene sequence: CDR1 DFQATT, CDR2 SNEGSKA (reference sequence). Trimming shortened V by 1 base and J by 9 bases, and 7 bases separated the two germline ends. The CDR3 totals 11 residues. CDR3 nucleotides: TGCAGTGCTAGAGGCCGTGGTGAGCAGTTCTTC. Protein sequence: CSARGRGEQFF.

This clonotype was observed a few times. The CDR3 nucleotides read TGCGCCAGCCGCCCACTAGCTAACTATGGCTACACCTTC. Protein: CASRPLANYGYTF. This chain joins TRBV5-1 and TRBJ1-2; D gene uncertain. CDR3 size: 13 residues. Trimming pared 7 bases from V and 0 bases from J, leaving 10 bases between. Germline CDR1 is SGHRS and CDR2 is YFSETQ.